This TCR beta chain was profiled in a study of T cell responses to AZD1222 COVID-19 vaccine. Study findings and constraints: Seropositivity was recorded at baseline in only a handful of AZD1222 recipients.

Note on this clone: Its target is unknown.

V lost 3 bases to trimming and J lost 9 bases; unmatched junction nucleotides: 5. Per the germline V gene, CDR1 is SNHLY and CDR2 is FYNNEI. The CDR3 covers 14 residues. Generated by immunoSEQ multiplex PCR, the TCRdb table keeps only in-frame clones and is missing some. In the table there are some 250,000 clones, 90% to 95% of which are singletons. The source of this sequence is an adult who received the AZD1222 COVID-19 vaccine. J is TRBJ1-6 and V is TRBV2, with TRBD1 matching 7 bases. Sequenced here: peripheral blood, sampled 28 days after the second AZD1222 dose. CDR3 nucleotides: TGTGCCAGCAGTGAGGGGCAGGGGGTTTCACCCCTCCACTTT. Protein product: CASSEGQGVSPLHF.